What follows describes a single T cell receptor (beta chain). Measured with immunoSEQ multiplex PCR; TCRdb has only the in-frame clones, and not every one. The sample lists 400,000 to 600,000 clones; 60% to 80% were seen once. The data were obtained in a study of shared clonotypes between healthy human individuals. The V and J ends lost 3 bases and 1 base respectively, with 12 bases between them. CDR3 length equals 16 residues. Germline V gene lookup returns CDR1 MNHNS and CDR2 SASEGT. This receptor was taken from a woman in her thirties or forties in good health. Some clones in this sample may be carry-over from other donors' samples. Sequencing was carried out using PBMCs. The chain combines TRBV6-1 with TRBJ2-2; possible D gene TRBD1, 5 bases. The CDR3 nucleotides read TGTGCCAGCAGTGAGACAGCAGGGTGGAACACCGGGGAGCTGTTTTTT. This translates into CASSETAGWNTGELFF.